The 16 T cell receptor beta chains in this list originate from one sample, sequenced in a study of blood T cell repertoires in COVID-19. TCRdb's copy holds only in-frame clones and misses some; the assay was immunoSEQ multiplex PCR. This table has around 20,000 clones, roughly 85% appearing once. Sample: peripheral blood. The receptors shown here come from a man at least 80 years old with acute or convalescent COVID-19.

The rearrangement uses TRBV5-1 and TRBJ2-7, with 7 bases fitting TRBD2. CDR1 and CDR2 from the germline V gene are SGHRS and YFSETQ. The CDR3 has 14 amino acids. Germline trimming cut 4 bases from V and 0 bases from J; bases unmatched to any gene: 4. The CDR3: CASSGGDSSYEQYF. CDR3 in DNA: TGCGCCAGCAGCGGGGGGGATAGCTCCTACGAGCAGTACTTC.

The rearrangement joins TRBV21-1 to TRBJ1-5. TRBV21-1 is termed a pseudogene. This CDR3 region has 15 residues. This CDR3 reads CASSKDIVCNQPQHF. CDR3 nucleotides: TGTGCCAGCAGCAAAGATATTGTCTGCAATCAGCCCCAGCATTTT.

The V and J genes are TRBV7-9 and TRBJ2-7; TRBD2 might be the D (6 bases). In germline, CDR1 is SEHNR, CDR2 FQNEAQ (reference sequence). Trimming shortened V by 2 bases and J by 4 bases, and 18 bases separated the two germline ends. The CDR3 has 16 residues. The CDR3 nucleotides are TGTGCCAGCAGCTTAACCATCGGGGGTGGGGAGTACGAGCAGTACTTC. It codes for CASSLTIGGGEYEQYF. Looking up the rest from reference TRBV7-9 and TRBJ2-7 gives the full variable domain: DTGVSQNPRHKITKRGQNVTFRCDPISEHNRLYWYRQTLGQGPEFLTYFQNEAQLEKSRLLSDRFSAERPKGSFSTLEIQRTEQGDSAMYLCASSLTIGGGEYEQYFGPGTRLTVT.

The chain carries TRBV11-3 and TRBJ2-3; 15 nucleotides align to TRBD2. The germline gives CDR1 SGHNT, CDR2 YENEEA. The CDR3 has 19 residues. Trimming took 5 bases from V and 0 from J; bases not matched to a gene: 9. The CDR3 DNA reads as TGTGCCAGCAGCCCGGGACTAGCGGGGGGCTCGGCCAGCACAGATACGCAGTATTTT. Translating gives CASSPGLAGGSASTDTQYF.

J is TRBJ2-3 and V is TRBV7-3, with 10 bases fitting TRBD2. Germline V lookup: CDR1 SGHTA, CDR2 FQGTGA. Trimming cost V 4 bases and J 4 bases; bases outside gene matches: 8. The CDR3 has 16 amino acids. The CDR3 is CASSWQSGGAADTQYF. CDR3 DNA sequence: TGTGCCAGCAGCTGGCAGAGCGGGGGGGCCGCAGATACGCAGTATTTT.

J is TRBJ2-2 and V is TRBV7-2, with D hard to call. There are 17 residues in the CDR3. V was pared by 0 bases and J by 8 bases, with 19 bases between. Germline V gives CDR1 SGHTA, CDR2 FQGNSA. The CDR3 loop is CASSLALPVPRGGELFF. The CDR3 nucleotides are TGTGCCAGCAGCTTAGCGCTCCCGGTTCCGCGAGGTGGGGAGCTGTTTTTT.

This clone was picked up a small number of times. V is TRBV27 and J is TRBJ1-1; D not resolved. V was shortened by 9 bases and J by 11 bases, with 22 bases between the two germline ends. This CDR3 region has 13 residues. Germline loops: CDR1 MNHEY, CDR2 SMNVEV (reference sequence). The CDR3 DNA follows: TGTGCCAGTCAACTCGACCCGTACTCGGGGGCTTTCTTT. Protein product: CASQLDPYSGAFF.

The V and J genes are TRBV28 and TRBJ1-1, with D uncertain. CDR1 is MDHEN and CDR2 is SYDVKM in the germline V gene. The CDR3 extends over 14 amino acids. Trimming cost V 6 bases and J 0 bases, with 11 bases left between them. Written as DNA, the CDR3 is TGTGCCAGCAGCCAAGGCGGTGTGAACACTGAAGCTTTCTTT. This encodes CASSQGGVNTEAFF.

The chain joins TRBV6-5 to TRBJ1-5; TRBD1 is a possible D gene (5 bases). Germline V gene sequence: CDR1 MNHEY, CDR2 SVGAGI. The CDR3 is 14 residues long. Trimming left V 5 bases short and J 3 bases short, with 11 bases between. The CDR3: CASSPWGDNQPQHF. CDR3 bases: TGTGCCAGCAGTCCTTGGGGGGACAATCAGCCCCAGCATTTT.

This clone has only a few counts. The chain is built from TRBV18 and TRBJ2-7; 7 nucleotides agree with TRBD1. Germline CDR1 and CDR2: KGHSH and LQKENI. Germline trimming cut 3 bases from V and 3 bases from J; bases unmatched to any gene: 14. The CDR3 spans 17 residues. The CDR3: CASSPQTSGQRVYEQYF. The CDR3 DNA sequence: TGTGCCAGCTCACCTCAGACTTCGGGACAGAGAGTCTACGAGCAGTACTTC.

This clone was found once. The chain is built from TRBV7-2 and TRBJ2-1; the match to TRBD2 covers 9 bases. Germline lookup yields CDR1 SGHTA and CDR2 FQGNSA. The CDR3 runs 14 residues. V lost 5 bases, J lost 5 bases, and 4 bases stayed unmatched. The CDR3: CASSLGLANNEQFF. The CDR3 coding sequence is TGTGCCAGCAGCCTGGGACTAGCAAACAATGAGCAGTTCTTC.

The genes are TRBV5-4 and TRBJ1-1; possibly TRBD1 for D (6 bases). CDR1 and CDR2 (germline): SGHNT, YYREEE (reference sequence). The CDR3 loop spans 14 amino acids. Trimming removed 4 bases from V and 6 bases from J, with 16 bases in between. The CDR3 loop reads CASSPRTARPEAFF. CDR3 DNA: TGTGCCAGCAGCCCGAGGACAGCCCGCCCTGAAGCTTTCTTT.

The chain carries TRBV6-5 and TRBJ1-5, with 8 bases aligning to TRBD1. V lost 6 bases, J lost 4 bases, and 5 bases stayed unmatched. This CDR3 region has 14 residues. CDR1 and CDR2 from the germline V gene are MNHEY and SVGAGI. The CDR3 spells CASRDRQGNQPQHF. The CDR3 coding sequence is TGTGCCAGCAGGGACCGACAGGGGAATCAGCCCCAGCATTTT.

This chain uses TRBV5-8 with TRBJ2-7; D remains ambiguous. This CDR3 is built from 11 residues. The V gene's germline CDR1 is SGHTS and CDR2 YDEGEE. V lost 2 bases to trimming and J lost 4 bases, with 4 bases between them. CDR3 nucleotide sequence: TGTGCCAGCAGCTTTACTTACGAGCAGTACTTC. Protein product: CASSFTYEQYF.

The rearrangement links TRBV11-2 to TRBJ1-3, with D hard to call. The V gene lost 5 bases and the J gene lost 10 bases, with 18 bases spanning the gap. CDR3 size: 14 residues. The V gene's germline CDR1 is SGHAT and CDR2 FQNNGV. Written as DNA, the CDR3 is TGTGCCAGCAGCCGACGAATGGGCCCCTCGACCATATATTTT. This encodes CASSRRMGPSTIYF.

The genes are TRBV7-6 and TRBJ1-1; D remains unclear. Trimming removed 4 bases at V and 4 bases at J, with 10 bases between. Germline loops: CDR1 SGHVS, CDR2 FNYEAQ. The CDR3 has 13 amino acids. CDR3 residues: CASSSGVGTEAFF. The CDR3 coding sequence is TGTGCCAGCAGCTCCGGAGTGGGCACTGAAGCTTTCTTT.